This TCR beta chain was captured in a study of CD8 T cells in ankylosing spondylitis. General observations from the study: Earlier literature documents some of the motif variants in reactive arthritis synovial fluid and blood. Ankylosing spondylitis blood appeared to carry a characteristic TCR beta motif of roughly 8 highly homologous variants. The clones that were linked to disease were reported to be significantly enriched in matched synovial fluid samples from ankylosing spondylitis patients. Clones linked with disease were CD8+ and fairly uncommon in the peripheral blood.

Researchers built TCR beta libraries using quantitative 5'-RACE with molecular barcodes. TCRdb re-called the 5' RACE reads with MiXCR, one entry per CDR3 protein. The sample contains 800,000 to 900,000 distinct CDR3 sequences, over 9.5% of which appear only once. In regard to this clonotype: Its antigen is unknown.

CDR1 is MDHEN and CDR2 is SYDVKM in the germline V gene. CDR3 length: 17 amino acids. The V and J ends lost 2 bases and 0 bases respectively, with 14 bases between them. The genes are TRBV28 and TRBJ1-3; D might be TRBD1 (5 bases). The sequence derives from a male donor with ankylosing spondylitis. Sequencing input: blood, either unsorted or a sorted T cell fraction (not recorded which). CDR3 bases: TGTGCCAGCAGTTTACGCCTAGACAGTTTCTCTGGAAACACCATATATTTT. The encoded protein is CASSLRLDSFSGNTIYF.